The clone carrying this TCR beta chain appeared once. The data stem from a study of OX40 agonist ivuxolimab in advanced cancers. Sequencing used immunoSEQ multiplex PCR; TCRdb keeps in-frame clones, though not all of them. The sample shows 77,000 or so clones, roughly 89% of them seen only once. This TCR was sampled from an adult with an advanced solid tumor such as melanoma, head and neck, liver or kidney cancer. The material was CD4+ or CD8+ T cells sorted from blood, obtained in a trial of the OX40 agonist ivuxolimab.

In nucleotides, the CDR3 is TGTGCCAGCAGTTTATTTTGGGGGCAAGAGACCCAGTACTTC. This gives the protein CASSLFWGQETQYF. The chain carries TRBV27 and TRBJ2-5, with D perhaps TRBD1 or TRBD2 (5 bases each). CDR3 length: 14 residues. The germline V gene encodes CDR1 MNHEY and CDR2 SMNVEV (reference sequence). Trimming stripped 1 base from V and 2 bases from J, with 8 bases between.